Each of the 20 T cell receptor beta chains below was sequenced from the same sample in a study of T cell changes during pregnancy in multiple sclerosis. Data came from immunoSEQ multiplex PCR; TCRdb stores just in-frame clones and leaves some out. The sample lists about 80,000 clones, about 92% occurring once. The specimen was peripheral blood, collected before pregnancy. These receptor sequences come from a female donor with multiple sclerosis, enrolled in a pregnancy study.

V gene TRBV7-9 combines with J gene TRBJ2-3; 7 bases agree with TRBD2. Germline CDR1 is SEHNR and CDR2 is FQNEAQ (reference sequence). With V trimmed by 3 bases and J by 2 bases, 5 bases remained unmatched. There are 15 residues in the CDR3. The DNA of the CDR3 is TGTGCCAGCAGCTTGCTAGCGGAAAACACAGATACGCAGTATTTT. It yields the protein CASSLLAENTDTQYF.

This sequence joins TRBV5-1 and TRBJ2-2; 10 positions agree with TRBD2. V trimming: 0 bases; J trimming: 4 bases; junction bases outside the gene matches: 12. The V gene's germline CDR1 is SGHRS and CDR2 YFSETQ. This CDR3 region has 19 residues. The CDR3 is CASSLVDSGGLRLTGELFF. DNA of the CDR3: TGCGCCAGCAGCTTGGTGGATAGCGGGGGGCTACGGCTCACCGGGGAGCTGTTTTTT.

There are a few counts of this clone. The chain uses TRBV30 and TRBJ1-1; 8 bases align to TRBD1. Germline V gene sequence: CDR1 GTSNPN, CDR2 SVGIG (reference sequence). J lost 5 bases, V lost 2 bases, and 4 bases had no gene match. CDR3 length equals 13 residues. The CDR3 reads CAWSKDRATEAFF. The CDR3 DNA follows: TGTGCCTGGAGTAAGGACAGGGCGACTGAAGCTTTCTTT.

The CDR3 sequence: CASSLGGNPDPYEQYF. The CDR3 nucleotides are TGTGCCAGCAGCTTAGGGGGCAATCCGGACCCCTACGAGCAGTACTTC. The chain is built from TRBV7-9 and TRBJ2-7, with D perhaps TRBD1 (5 bases). The CDR3 is 16 amino acids. Germline V gene data show CDR1 as SEHNR and CDR2 as FQNEAQ (reference sequence). Trimming took 1 base from V and 2 from J, leaving 15 bases between them. Based on the CDR3 plus reference TRBV7-9 and TRBJ2-7, the full variable domain is DTGVSQNPRHKITKRGQNVTFRCDPISEHNRLYWYRQTLGQGPEFLTYFQNEAQLEKSRLLSDRFSAERPKGSFSTLEIQRTEQGDSAMYLCASSLGGNPDPYEQYFGPGTRLTVT.

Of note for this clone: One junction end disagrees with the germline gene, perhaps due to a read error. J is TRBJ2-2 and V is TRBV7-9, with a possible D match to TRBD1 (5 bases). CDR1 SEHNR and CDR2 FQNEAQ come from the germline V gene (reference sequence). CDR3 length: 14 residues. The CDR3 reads CACREHSGTGELFF. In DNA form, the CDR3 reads TGTGCCTGCAGGGAACACTCCGGGACCGGGGAGCTGTTTTTT.

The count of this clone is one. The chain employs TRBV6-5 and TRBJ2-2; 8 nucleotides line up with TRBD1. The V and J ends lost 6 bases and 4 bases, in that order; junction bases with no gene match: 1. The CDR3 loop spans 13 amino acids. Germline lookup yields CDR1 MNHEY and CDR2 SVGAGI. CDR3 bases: TGTGCCAGCAGCAGGGGGCTCACCGGGGAGCTGTTTTTT. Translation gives CASSRGLTGELFF.

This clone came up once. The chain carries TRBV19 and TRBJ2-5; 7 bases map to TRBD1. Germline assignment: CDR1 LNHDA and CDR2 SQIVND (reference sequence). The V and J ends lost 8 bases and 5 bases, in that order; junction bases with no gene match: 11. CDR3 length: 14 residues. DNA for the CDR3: TGTGCCAGTCGCCAGGGACAGCGTGGGGAGACCCAGTACTTC. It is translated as CASRQGQRGETQYF.

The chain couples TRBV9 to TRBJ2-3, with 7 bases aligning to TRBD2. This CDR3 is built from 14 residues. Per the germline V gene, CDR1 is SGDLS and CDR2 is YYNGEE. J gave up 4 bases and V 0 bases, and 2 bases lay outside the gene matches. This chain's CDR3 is CASSVVGGADTQYF. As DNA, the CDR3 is TGTGCCAGCAGCGTAGTGGGGGGGGCAGATACGCAGTATTTT.

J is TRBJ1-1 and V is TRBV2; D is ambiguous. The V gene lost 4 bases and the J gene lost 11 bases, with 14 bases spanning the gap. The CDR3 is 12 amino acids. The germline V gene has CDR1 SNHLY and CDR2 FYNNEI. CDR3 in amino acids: CASSAGRIRAFF. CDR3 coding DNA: TGTGCCAGCAGTGCAGGCCGTATTAGGGCTTTCTTT.

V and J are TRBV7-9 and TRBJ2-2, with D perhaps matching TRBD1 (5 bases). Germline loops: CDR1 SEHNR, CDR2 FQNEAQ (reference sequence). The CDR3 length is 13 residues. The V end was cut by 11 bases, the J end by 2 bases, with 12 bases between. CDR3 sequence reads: CALGRANTGELFF. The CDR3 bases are TGTGCCTTGGGCAGGGCCAACACCGGGGAGCTGTTTTTT.

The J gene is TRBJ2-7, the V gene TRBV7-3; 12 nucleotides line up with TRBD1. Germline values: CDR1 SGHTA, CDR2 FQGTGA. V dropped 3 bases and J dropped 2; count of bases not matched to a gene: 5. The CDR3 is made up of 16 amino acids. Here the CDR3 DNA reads TGTGCCAGCAGCTTCGGGACAGGGGGCGTCCCCTACGAGCAGTACTTC. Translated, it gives CASSFGTGGVPYEQYF.

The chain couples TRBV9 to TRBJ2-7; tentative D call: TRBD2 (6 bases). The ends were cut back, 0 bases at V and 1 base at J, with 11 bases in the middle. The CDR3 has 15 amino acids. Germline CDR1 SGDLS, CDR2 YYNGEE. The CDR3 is CASSVGPGESYEQYF. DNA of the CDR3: TGTGCCAGCAGCGTAGGCCCGGGGGAGTCCTACGAGCAGTACTTC.

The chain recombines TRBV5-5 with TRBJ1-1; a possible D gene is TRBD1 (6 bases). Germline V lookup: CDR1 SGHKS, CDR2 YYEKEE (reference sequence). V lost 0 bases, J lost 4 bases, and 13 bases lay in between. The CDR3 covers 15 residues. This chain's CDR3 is CASSLVSGASTEAFF. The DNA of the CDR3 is TGTGCCAGCAGCTTGGTTTCAGGGGCGAGCACTGAAGCTTTCTTT.

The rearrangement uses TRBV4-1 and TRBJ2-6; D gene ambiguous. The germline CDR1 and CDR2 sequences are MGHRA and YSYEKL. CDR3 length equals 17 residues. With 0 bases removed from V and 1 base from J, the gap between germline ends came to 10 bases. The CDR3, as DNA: TGCGCCAGCAGCCAAGATCCTCAGGATTCTGGGGCCAACGTCCTGACTTTC. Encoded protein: CASSQDPQDSGANVLTF.

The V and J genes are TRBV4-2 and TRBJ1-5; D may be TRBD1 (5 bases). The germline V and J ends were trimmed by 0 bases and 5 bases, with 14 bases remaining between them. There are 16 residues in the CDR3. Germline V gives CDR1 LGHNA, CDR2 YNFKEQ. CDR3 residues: CASSQEGAGGDQPQHF. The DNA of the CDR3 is TGTGCCAGCAGCCAAGAGGGCGCGGGGGGAGATCAGCCCCAGCATTTT.

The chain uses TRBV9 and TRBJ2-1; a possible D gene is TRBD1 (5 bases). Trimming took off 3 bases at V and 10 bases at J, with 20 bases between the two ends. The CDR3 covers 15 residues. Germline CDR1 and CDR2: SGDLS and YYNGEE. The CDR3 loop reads CASSAPQGPQGEQFF. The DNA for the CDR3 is TGTGCCAGCAGCGCCCCCCAGGGCCCCCAAGGGGAGCAGTTCTTC.

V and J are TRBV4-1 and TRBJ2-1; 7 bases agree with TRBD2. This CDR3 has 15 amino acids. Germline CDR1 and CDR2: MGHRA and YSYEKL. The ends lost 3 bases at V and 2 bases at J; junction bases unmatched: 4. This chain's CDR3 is CASSHGEGPYNEQFF. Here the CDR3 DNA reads TGCGCCAGCAGCCACGGGGAGGGGCCCTACAATGAGCAGTTCTTC.

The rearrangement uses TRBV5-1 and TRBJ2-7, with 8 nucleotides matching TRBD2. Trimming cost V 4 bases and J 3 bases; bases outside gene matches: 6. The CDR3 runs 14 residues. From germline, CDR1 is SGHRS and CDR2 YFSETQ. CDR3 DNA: TGCGCCAGCAGCGGCGGGGGGCAGGTCTACGAGCAGTACTTC. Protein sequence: CASSGGGQVYEQYF.

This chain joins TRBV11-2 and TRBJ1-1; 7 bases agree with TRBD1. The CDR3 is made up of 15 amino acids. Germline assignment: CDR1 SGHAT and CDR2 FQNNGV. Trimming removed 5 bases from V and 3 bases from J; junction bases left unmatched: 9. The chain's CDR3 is CASSTQGLEDTEAFF. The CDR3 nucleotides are TGTGCCAGCAGCACACAGGGGTTGGAGGACACTGAAGCTTTCTTT.

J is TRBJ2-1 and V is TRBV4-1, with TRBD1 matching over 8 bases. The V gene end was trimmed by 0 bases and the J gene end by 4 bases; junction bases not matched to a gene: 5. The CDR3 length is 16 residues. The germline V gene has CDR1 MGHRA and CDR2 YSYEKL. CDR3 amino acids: CASSQETGVFYNEQFF. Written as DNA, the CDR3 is TGCGCCAGCAGCCAAGAGACAGGGGTCTTTTACAATGAGCAGTTCTTC.